The next 13 T cell receptor beta chains were all read from a single sample in a study of cytomegalovirus exposure and HLA in healthy donors (dated by TCRdb to about 2017). The library was produced with the immunoSEQ multiplex PCR assay. The multiplex PCR relied on a mix of 60 forward primers for TCR Vbeta segments and 13 reverse primers for TCR Jbeta segments. TCRdb stores this immuneACCESS table with in-frame sequences only. Part of the clones is absent; in the studies checked, under half of the shortfall reflects unresolved V genes, and no reason is known for the rest. The table of this sample itemizes 100,000 to 150,000 clones. 1.5% to 2% of the sample is held by the ten biggest clonotypes. Specimen: PBMCs. The receptors originated from a young man in good health and CMV-seronegative.

The chain recombines TRBV10-3 with TRBJ2-1; 11 nucleotides line up with TRBD2. CDR1 and CDR2 from the germline V gene are ENHRY and SYGVKD. This CDR3 region has 14 residues. J lost 8 bases, V lost 2 bases, and 2 bases had no gene match. CDR3 bases: TGTGCCATCAGTGAGGGACTAGCGGGCGATGAGCAGTTCTTC. This sequence encodes CAISEGLAGDEQFF.

The chain combines TRBV28 with TRBJ2-3, with TRBD1 identical over 8 bases. With V trimmed by 5 bases and J by 6 bases, 10 bases remained unmatched. Germline CDR1 reads MDHEN; CDR2 reads SYDVKM. This CDR3 region has 15 residues. The CDR3 DNA follows: TGTGCCAGCAGTCCGGCAGGGGGCGCGTTGGATACGCAGTATTTT. It codes for CASSPAGGALDTQYF.

The chain employs TRBV21-1 and TRBJ2-7; the D call of TRBD1 is as the table states it, not checked on the DNA. TRBV21-1 is designated a pseudogene. This CDR3 region has 13 residues. Written as DNA, the CDR3 is TGTGCCAGCACTATGGCAGGGTGTTACGAGCAGTACTTC. Its translation is CASTMAGCYEQYF.

V is TRBV27 and J is TRBJ1-1; possibly TRBD1 for D (6 bases). Trimming removed 6 bases from V and 2 bases from J, with 10 bases in between. The CDR3 is made up of 13 amino acids. Germline-derived CDR1 and CDR2 are MNHEY and SMNVEV (reference sequence). This chain's CDR3 is CASSDRPNTEAFF. The CDR3 bases are TGTGCCAGCAGCGACAGGCCCAACACTGAAGCTTTCTTT.

V gene TRBV28 combines with J gene TRBJ2-1, with 8 positions matching TRBD1. This CDR3 has 15 amino acids. The germline V gene has CDR1 MDHEN and CDR2 SYDVKM. J lost 5 bases, V lost 6 bases, and 9 bases had no gene match. The CDR3 loop is CASSPQGVVHNEQFF. The CDR3 nucleotides are TGTGCCAGCAGCCCACAGGGGGTGGTTCACAATGAGCAGTTCTTC.

The chain carries TRBV14 and TRBJ1-2; D is uncertain. The V end lost 6 bases, the J end lost 2 bases, and 7 bases lay between the germline ends. This CDR3 has 12 residues. The germline V gene encodes CDR1 SGHDN and CDR2 FVKESK. The CDR3, as DNA: TGTGCCAGCAGTCCCGGGAACTATGGCTACACCTTC. It specifies CASSPGNYGYTF.

This sequence joins TRBV7-3 and TRBJ2-7, with 10 bases aligning to TRBD2. CDR3 size: 19 residues. Germline V gene lookup returns CDR1 SGHTA and CDR2 FQGTGA. V lost 1 base, J lost 0 bases, and 12 bases stayed unmatched. The CDR3 DNA reads TGTGCCAGCAGCTTAAAACCTAGCGGGAGACCCTCAAGCTCCTACGAGCAGTACTTC. It encodes CASSLKPSGRPSSSYEQYF.

The CDR3 DNA reads as TGTGCCAGTAGTGGGTTTTCCAGGAATGGTGAAGCTTTCTTT. Translated: CASSGFSRNGEAFF. The V and J genes are TRBV19 and TRBJ1-1; D is undetermined. Germline V gives CDR1 LNHDA, CDR2 SQIVND (reference sequence). The CDR3 is made up of 14 amino acids. V lost 5 bases, J lost 7 bases, and 17 bases lay in between.

The chain combines TRBV29-1 with TRBJ2-1; 10 nucleotides agree with TRBD2. Germline CDR1 SQVTM, CDR2 ANQGSEA. The CDR3 is made up of 14 amino acids. The CDR3 region is CTTSLIAGGNEQFF. The CDR3 nucleotides are TGCACCACTTCGTTAATAGCGGGAGGAAATGAGCAGTTCTTC.

This chain joins TRBV7-6 and TRBJ2-1; tentatively, D is TRBD2 (5 bases). This CDR3 region has 13 residues. Looked up from germline, CDR1 is SGHVS and CDR2 is FNYEAQ. Trimming pared 4 bases from V and 13 bases from J, leaving 17 bases between. The CDR3 region is CASSSGSSLSQFF. CDR3 nucleotides: TGTGCCAGCAGCTCCGGCTCTAGCCTTTCTCAGTTCTTC. The full variable domain, completed using reference TRBV7-6 and TRBJ2-1, is GAGVSQSPRYKVTKRGQDVALRCDPISGHVSLYWYRQALGQGPEFLTYFNYEAQQDKSGLPNDRFSAERPEGSISTLTIQRTEQRDSAMYRCASSSGSSLSQFFGPGTRLTVL.

The chain couples TRBV29-1 to TRBJ2-7; no definite D call. CDR1 is SQVTM and CDR2 is ANQGSEA in the germline V gene. V was shortened by 6 bases and J by 0 bases, with 6 bases between the two germline ends. This CDR3 spans 11 amino acids. This chain's CDR3 is CSVQSSYEQYF. The DNA of the CDR3 is TGCAGCGTACAGAGCTCCTACGAGCAGTACTTC.

The chain has TRBV4-3 and TRBJ1-1, with TRBD1 matching 9 bases. The CDR3 extends over 15 amino acids. Germline assignment: CDR1 LGHNA and CDR2 YSLEER. V trimming: 6 bases; J trimming: 8 bases; junction bases outside the gene matches: 13. CDR3 DNA sequence: TGCGCCAGCAGTCCTCACTCGGACAGGGGACCGGAAGCTTTCTTT. It translates to CASSPHSDRGPEAFF.

The V gene is TRBV13, the J gene TRBJ2-5; no firm D call. CDR3 length: 14 residues. Deletions cut 4 bases from V and 4 bases from J, with 13 bases between. Germline loops: CDR1 PRHDT, CDR2 FYEKMQ (reference sequence). The CDR3 DNA follows: TGTGCCAGCAGCTATGATACAGTGAGAGAGACCCAGTACTTC. It codes for CASSYDTVRETQYF.